Included here is one T cell receptor beta chain sequence, with context. This specimen comes from a study of blood T cell repertoires in COVID-19. Overall study: Both acute and convalescent COVID-19 samples were obtained from the United States, Italy and Spain.

Per germline, CDR1 SQVTM and CDR2 ANQGSEA. J was trimmed by 2 bases and V by 5 bases; bases with no gene match: 8. This CDR3 is 15 amino acids long. Clones were sequenced by immunoSEQ multiplex PCR, and TCRdb holds only the in-frame ones, with some missing. This sample yields about 68,000 clones, of which around nine tenths are seen a single time; 7.3% belongs to the top ten. V is TRBV29-1 and J is TRBJ2-1; 8 bases are shared with TRBD2. Sequencing used peripheral blood. This receptor was identified in a man aged 35-49 years with COVID-19, enrolled during active disease. DNA of the CDR3: TGCAGCGTTTTCGCAGGCGGGGGGACCTACAATGAGCAGTTCTTC. Amino acids: CSVFAGGGTYNEQFF.